This TCR beta chain was sequenced in a study of blood T cell repertoires in COVID-19. Per germline, CDR1 MDHEN and CDR2 SYDVKM. V dropped 8 bases and J dropped 8; count of bases not matched to a gene: 12. This CDR3 has 15 amino acids. Profiled with immunoSEQ multiplex PCR; TCRdb holds only in-frame clones, not every one. This repertoire shows 150,000 or so clones, about 81% found once; its top ten account for roughly 20%. The chain has TRBV28 and TRBJ2-1; 10 bases map to TRBD2. This receptor was identified in a woman older than 75 with acute or convalescent COVID-19. The sample consisted of peripheral blood. The CDR3 nucleotides are TGTGCCAGCCCTCCCCGAGCGGGAGGGCCCCATGAGCAGTTCTTC. It is translated as CASPPRAGGPHEQFF.